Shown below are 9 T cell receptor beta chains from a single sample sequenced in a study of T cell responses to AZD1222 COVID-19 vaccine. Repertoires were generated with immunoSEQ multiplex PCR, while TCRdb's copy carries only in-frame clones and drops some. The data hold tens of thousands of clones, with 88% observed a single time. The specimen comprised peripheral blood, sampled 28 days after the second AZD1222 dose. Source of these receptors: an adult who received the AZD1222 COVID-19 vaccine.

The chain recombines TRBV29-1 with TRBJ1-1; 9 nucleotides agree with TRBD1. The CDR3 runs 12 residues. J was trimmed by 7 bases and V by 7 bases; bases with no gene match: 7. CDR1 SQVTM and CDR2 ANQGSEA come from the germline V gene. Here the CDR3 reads CSANRGPNEAFF. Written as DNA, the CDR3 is TGCAGCGCCAACAGGGGGCCGAATGAAGCTTTCTTT.

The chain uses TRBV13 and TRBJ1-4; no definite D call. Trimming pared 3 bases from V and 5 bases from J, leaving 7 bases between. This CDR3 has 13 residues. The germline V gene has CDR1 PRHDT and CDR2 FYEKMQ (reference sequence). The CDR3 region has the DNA TGTGCCAGCAGCTTCGAAGGGAATGAAAAACTGTTTTTT. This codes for CASSFEGNEKLFF.

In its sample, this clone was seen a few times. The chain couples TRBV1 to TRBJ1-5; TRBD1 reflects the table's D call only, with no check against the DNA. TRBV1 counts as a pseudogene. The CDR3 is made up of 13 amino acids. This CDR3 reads CTSRRVGNQPQHF. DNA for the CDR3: TGCACCAGCCGCAGGGTGGGCAATCAGCCCCAGCATTTT.

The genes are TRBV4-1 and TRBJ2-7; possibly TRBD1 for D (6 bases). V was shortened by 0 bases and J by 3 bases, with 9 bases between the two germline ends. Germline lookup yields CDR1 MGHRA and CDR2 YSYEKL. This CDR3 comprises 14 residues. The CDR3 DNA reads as TGCGCCAGCAGCCAAGATCCAGGGGTCTACGAGCAGTACTTC. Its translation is CASSQDPGVYEQYF.

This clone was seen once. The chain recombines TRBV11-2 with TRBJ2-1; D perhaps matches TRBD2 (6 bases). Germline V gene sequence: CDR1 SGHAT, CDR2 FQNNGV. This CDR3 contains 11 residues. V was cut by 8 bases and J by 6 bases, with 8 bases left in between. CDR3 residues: CASGGPNEQFF. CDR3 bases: TGTGCCAGCGGAGGGCCCAATGAGCAGTTCTTC.

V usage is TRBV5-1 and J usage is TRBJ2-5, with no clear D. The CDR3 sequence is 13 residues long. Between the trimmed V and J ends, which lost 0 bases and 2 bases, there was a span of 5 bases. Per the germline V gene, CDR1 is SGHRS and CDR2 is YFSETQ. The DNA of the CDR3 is TGCGCCAGCAGCTTGGAGCCTCAAGAGACCCAGTACTTC. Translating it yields CASSLEPQETQYF.

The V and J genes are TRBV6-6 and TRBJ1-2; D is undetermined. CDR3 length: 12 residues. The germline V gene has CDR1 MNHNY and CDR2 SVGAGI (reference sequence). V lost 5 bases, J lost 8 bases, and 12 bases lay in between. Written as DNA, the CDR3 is TGTGCCAGCAGTCCGGAACCCCGGGGCTACACCTTC. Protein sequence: CASSPEPRGYTF.

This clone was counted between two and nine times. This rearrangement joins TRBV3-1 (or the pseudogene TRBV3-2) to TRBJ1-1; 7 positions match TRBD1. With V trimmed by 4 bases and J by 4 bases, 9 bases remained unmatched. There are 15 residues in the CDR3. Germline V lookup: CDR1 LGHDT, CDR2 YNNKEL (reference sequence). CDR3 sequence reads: CASSPRDSLFTEAFF. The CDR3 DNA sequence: TGTGCCAGCAGCCCCCGGGACAGCCTTTTCACTGAAGCTTTCTTT.

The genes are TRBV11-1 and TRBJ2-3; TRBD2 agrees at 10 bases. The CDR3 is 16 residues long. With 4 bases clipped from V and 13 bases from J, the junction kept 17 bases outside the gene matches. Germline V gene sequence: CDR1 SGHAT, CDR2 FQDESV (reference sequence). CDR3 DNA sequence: TGTGCCAGCAGCTCCCTAGGGGCTAGCGGGGGCCTGGGGAAGTATTTT. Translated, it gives CASSSLGASGGLGKYF.